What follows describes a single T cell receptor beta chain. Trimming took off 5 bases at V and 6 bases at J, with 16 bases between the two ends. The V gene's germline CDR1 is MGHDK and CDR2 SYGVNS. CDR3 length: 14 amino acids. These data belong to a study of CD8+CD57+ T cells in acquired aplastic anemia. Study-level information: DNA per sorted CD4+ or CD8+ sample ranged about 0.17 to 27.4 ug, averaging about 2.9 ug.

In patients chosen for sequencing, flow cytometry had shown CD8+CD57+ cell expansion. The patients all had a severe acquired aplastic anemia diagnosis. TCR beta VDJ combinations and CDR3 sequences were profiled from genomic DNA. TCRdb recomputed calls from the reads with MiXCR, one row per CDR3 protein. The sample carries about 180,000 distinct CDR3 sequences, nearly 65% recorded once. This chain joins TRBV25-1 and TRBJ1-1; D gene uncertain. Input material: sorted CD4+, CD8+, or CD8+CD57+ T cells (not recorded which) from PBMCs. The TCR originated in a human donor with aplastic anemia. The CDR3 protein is CASSPMGILAEAFF. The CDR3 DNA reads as TGTGCCAGCAGTCCGATGGGTATCCTGGCTGAAGCTTTCTTT.